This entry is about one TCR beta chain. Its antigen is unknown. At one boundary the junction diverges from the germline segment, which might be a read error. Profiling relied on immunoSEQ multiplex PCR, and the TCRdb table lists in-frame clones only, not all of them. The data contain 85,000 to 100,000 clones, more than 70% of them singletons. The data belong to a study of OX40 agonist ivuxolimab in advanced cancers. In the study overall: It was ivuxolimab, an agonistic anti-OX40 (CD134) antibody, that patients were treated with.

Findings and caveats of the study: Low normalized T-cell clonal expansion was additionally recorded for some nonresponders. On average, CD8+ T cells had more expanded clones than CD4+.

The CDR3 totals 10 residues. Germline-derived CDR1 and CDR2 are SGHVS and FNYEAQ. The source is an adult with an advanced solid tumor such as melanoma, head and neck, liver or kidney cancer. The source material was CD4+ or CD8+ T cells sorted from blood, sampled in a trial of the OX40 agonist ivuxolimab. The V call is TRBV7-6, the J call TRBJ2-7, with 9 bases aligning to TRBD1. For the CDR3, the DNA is TGTGCCAGCAGAAGGGACAGGGCTGACTTC. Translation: CASRRDRADF.